This T cell receptor beta chain stems from a study of cytotoxic CD8 clonotypes in ibrutinib-treated CLL (dated by TCRdb to the early 2020s). Turning to the overall study: The cohort included more than 14 treatment-naive and 11 relapsed/refractory patients; around 18 were IGHV unmutated. Partial responses were observed in some 24 patients and complete responses in 2; after a median follow-up of around 68 months, remission was maintained in approximately 14 patients and progression was observed in roughly twelve. Response samples were taken after a median of approximately 13 months on treatment, ranging from about 6 to 40 months. On average, each sample had hundreds of thousands of productive templates and 94,082 productive rearrangements. Longitudinal samples were available for 26 of the 86 trial participants. Cryopreserved peripheral blood mononuclear cells were obtained before treatment, at response, and at either sustained remission or disease progression. Every sample from remission and from progressive disease was obtained while the patients were still on ibrutinib.

Reading from cysteine to phenylalanine, the CDR3 counts 13 amino acids. Only the CDR3 region is kept as DNA, spanning 39 bases read in frame from base 1. The germline V gene encodes CDR1 SSHAT and CDR2 FNYEAQ (reference sequence). The time point label of this sample denotes: roughly 2 years on ibrutinib. For TCR beta library preparation, roughly 1.8 micrograms of genomic DNA was extracted from cryopreserved PBMCs. High-throughput TCR beta sequencing was performed on longitudinal blood samples from CLL patients receiving ibrutinib monotherapy. The patients took part in an open-label, single-center phase 2 trial of ibrutinib monotherapy. Each clonotype received, on average, approximately 9.9x coverage in deep resolution sequencing performed on a MiSeq, where the target depth lay between 1 in 1 million and 1 in 200,000 T cells. The immunoSEQ hsTCRB Kit was used to generate TCR beta libraries. The paper's data handling went like this. The data were analyzed with ImmunoSEQ Analyzer and ImmunoSEQ Data Assistant, and V, D and J gene assignments followed IMGT definitions. Clonality, with values ranging from 0 to 1, was calculated as one minus the normalized Shannon entropy of productive rearrangement frequencies. Public clonotype analysis was restricted to overrepresented clonotypes comprising at least 0.05% of each patient's repertoire. Approximately 14 age-matched healthy donor repertoires from immuneACCESS were used as controls for clonality. In TCRdb, the immuneACCESS table is reduced to in-frame sequences with V and J assigned. These tables do not hold every clone; where another copy was compared, an unresolved V gene accounts for under half, and the others remain unexplained. The DNA was the basis for D and trimming; V, J and clone size are from that table. For this sample there are some 120,000 clones; 58% appear just once. The ten largest account for approximately 35% of the sample.

Concerning this clone itself: The clone's antigen remains unknown. Mismatch with germline at one junction end may stem from a read error.

What the research found in general, with its limitations: Public clonotypes were rare and either shrank or stayed stable during treatment, and the rise in clonality at ibrutinib response reflected expansion of private clonotypes. At baseline, clonality was higher than in age-matched healthy donors and showed a strong correlation with circulating CD8+ T-cell counts. An increase in clonality was observed at ibrutinib response, with clonality remaining stable during sustained remission and falling back toward baseline at progression. Lymph node repertoires were not examined, and the timing of sampling was not matched between patients in sustained remission and those whose disease progressed.

The sample in question was PBMCs, obtained after 24 months of ibrutinib treatment. The V gene is TRBV7-7 and the J gene is TRBJ2-7; matching of 6 bases hints at TRBD1 as the D gene. This receptor was identified in a human donor with chronic lymphocytic leukemia. The DNA sequence follows: TGTGCTAGCAGCTCCGGACAGACGTACGAGCAGTACTTC. It translates to CASSSGQTYEQYF.